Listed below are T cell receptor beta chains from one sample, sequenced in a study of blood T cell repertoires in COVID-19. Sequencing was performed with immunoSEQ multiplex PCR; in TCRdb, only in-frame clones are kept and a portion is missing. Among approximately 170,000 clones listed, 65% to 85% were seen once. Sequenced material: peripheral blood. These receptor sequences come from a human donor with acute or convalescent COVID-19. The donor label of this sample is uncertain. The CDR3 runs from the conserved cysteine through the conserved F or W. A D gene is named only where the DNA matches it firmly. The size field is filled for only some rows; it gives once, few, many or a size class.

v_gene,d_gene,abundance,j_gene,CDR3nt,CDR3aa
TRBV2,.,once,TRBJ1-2,TGTGCCAGCAGTGAAGGGAGGGTTGAGAAAGGCTACACCTTC,CASSEGRVEKGYTF
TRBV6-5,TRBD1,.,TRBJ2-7,TGTGCCAGCAGTTACGAGGCAGGGGGCCTATCCTACGAGCAGTACTTC,CASSYEAGGLSYEQYF
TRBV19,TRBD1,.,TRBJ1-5,TGTGCCAGTAGTATACTACGGGGACAGGGATTGGGACAGCCCCAGCATTTT,CASSILRGQGLGQPQHF
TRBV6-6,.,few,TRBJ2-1,TGTGCCAGCAGTTACTACAGGAGCTCCTACAATGAGCAGTTCTTC,CASSYYRSSYNEQFF
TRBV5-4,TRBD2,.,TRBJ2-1,TGTGCCAGCAGCTTGAGGGAGGGCAATGAGCAGTTCTTC,CASSLREGNEQFF
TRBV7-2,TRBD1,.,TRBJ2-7,TGTGCCAGCAGCTCGGACAGGGGACCTTACGAGCAGTACTTC,CASSSDRGPYEQYF
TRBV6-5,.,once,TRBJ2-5,TGTGCCAGCAGGCCGGCCGGGGAAGAGACCCAGTACTTC,CASRPAGEETQYF
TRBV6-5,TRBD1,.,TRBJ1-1,TGTGCCAGCCCGATAGACAGGGGGTTGGGTGAAGCTTTCTTT,CASPIDRGLGEAFF
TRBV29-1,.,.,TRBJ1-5,TGCAGCGTTGCTCCAGGGCCAAATCAGCCCCAGCATTTT,CSVAPGPNQPQHF
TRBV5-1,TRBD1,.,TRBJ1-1,TGCGCCAGCAGCATCCCGGGACAGGGTACTGAAGCTTTCTTT,CASSIPGQGTEAFF
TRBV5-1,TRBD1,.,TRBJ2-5,TGCGCCAGCAGCGACCCGGGACAGACCAAAGAGACCCAGTACTTC,CASSDPGQTKETQYF
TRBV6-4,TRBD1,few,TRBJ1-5,TGTGCCAACCAGGGGGCACGAACCCTCGGCCAGCCCCAGCATTTT,CANQGARTLGQPQHF
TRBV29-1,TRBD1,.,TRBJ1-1,TGCAGCGTCCTCAGGGGGAGGAGGGCTGAAGCTTTCTTT,CSVLRGRRAEAFF
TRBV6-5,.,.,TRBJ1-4,TGTGCCAGCAGGGAGGTCGGCACTGAAAAACTGTTTTTT,CASREVGTEKLFF
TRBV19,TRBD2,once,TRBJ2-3,TGTGCCAGTAGTGACCGGACTAGCGGGAATTTAAATACGCAGTATTTT,CASSDRTSGNLNTQYF
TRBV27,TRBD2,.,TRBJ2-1,TGTGCCAGCAGCCTCAAGGGGACTAGCGGGCACTACAATGAGCAGTTCTTC,CASSLKGTSGHYNEQFF